This is a list of T cell receptor beta chains from one sample in a study of T cell clonotyping in hematopoietic cell transplantation. The repertoire was sequenced with immunoSEQ multiplex PCR; TCRdb's copy has only in-frame clones and lacks some. The table records thousands of clones, about 80% of them present only once. Sample: PBMCs, taken 180 days after allogeneic stem cell transplant. These receptors all come from a male patient in his thirties or forties who had an allogeneic stem cell transplant from a related donor, so the T cells may come from the graft donor. Some clones in this sample may be carry-over from other donors' samples. Both conserved end residues are part of each CDR3. D genes are given only for firm matches. Clone size is shown for a subset of rows, as once, few, many or a class of expanded clone.

V gene	clone size	J gene	D gene	CDR3 protein	CDR3 DNA
TRBV11-3	NA	TRBJ2-2	NA	CASRLQTNTGELFF	TGTGCCAGCAGATTACAGACGAACACCGGGGAGCTGTTTTTT
TRBV18	NA	TRBJ2-1	NA	CASSPLAGNNEQFF	TGTGCCAGCTCACCACTAGCAGGGAACAATGAGCAGTTCTTC
TRBV9	NA	TRBJ1-2	TRBD1	CASRDRDNIGYTF	TGTGCCAGCAGGGACAGGGACAATATAGGCTACACCTTC
TRBV7-2	NA	TRBJ1-1	NA	CASSYISSSNTEAFF	TGTGCCAGCAGCTACATTTCGAGTTCGAACACTGAAGCTTTCTTT
TRBV25-1	NA	TRBJ2-5	TRBD2	CASSEWTSLETQYF	TGTGCCAGCAGTGAATGGACTAGCCTAGAGACCCAGTACTTC
TRBV4-3	NA	TRBJ2-3	NA	CASSQSGISGDTQYF	TGCGCCAGCAGCCAGTCAGGAATCTCGGGAGATACGCAGTATTTT
TRBV7-2	NA	TRBJ2-3	TRBD2	CASSLGAGGHTDTQYF	TGTGCCAGCAGCTTAGGTGCGGGGGGACACACAGATACGCAGTATTTT
TRBV28	NA	TRBJ2-5	NA	CASSMAEQETQYF	TGTGCCTCGTCAATGGCAGAACAAGAGACCCAGTACTTC
TRBV4-1	NA	TRBJ1-1	NA	CASSQEEGGTEAFF	TGCGCCAGCAGCCAAGAAGAGGGAGGCACTGAAGCTTTCTTT
TRBV28	once	TRBJ1-5	NA	CASSAINQPQHF	TGTGCCAGCAGTGCGATAAATCAGCCCCAGCATTTT
TRBV7-3	NA	TRBJ2-5	NA	CASSLAWRETQYF	TGTGCCAGCAGCCTCGCCTGGCGGGAGACCCAGTACTTC
TRBV11-3	NA	TRBJ2-1	NA	CASSLGVRHEQFF	TGTGCCAGCAGCTTAGGCGTACGCCATGAGCAGTTCTTC
TRBV7-6	NA	TRBJ2-1	NA	CATGDIASGVFF	TGTGCCACCGGGGATATAGCGTCGGGGGTGTTCTTC
TRBV6-6	few	TRBJ1-2	NA	CASSNYGYTF	TGTGCCAGCAGCAATTATGGCTACACCTTC
TRBV5-5	few	TRBJ1-1	TRBD1	CASSLAGTGNTEAFF	TGTGCCAGCAGCTTGGCCGGGACAGGAAACACTGAAGCTTTCTTT
TRBV10-3	NA	TRBJ1-5	NA	CAISESTLAVSNQPQHF	TGTGCCATCAGTGAGTCGACTCTGGCCGTTAGCAATCAGCCCCAGCATTTT
TRBV6-5	NA	TRBJ1-6	TRBD1	CASSVGQGRNSPLHF	TGTGCCAGCAGTGTGGGACAGGGCAGGAATTCACCCCTCCACTTT
TRBV5-1	NA	TRBJ1-6	TRBD1	CASSSGQLPTNSPLHF	TGCGCCAGCAGCTCGGGACAGTTACCTACGAATTCACCCCTCCACTTT
TRBV10-3	NA	TRBJ2-3	NA	CAISEVSDTQYF	TGTGCCATCAGTGAGGTATCAGATACGCAGTATTTT
TRBV2	few	TRBJ1-2	NA	CASRRVGYGYTF	TGTGCCAGCAGGAGGGTAGGCTATGGCTACACCTTC
TRBV5-6	once	TRBJ1-2	NA	CASSLGSIWGNGYTF	TGTGCCAGCAGCTTAGGTTCAATTTGGGGAAATGGCTACACCTTC
TRBV7-8	NA	TRBJ2-1	NA	CASSHGVEQFF	TGTGCCAGCAGTCATGGTGTCGAGCAGTTCTTC
TRBV7-9	NA	TRBJ2-2	TRBD1	CASSLRGQGSGELFF	TGTGCCAGCAGCCTGCGGGGACAGGGAAGCGGGGAGCTGTTTTTT
TRBV11-2	once	TRBJ1-4	TRBD1	CASSLDGLGTGENEKLFF	TGTGCCAGCAGCTTGGACGGCCTGGGGACAGGGGAAAATGAAAAACTGTTTTTT
TRBV30	once	TRBJ2-7	NA	CAWSGGQYEQYF	TGTGCCTGGAGTGGCGGACAGTACGAGCAGTACTTC
TRBV10-3	NA	TRBJ1-1	NA	CAISGLGGDRRNTEAFF	TGTGCCATCAGCGGACTCGGGGGAGACAGGAGGAACACTGAAGCTTTCTTT
TRBV6-5	NA	TRBJ1-1	NA	CASRPGRTNTEAFF	TGTGCCAGCAGGCCGGGACGGACGAACACTGAAGCTTTCTTT
TRBV2	NA	TRBJ1-1	NA	CASAVPAGAPEAFF	TGTGCCAGCGCAGTGCCCGCAGGGGCCCCTGAAGCTTTCTTT
TRBV6-5	NA	TRBJ2-7	NA	CASSYYGTGYAYEQYF	TGTGCCAGCAGTTACTACGGTACGGGCTATGCCTACGAGCAGTACTTC
TRBV6-5	once	TRBJ1-2	NA	CASSRTGRYGYTF	TGTGCCAGCAGCCGTACAGGTCGATACGGCTACACCTTC
TRBV18	NA	TRBJ2-2	NA	CASSPRGRLNTGELFF	TGTGCCAGCTCACCCCGGGGGAGACTGAACACCGGGGAGCTGTTTTTT
TRBV27	once	TRBJ1-1	NA	CASSSGIYTEAFF	TGTGCCAGCAGTTCTGGGATATACACTGAAGCTTTCTTT
TRBV25-1	NA	TRBJ2-2	NA	CASSEFLGTENTGELFF	TGTGCCAGCAGTGAATTTCTTGGGACTGAGAACACCGGGGAGCTGTTTTTT
TRBV11-2	NA	TRBJ2-7	NA	CASSLRGYEQYF	TGTGCCAGCAGCTTACGGGGCTACGAGCAGTACTTC
TRBV5-6	few	TRBJ2-5	NA	CASGLRAETQYF	TGTGCCAGCGGCCTCAGGGCGGAGACCCAGTACTTC
TRBV30	NA	TRBJ2-7	NA	CAWSRQGYEQYF	TGTGCCTGGAGTAGGCAGGGGTACGAGCAGTACTTC
TRBV14	NA	TRBJ2-2	NA	CASSRILTGFNSGVTGELFF	TGTGCCAGCAGCCGGATTTTAACCGGATTCAATTCAGGGGTCACCGGGGAGCTGTTTTTT
TRBV4-2	NA	TRBJ2-2	NA	CASSQAQSIWAVGELFF	TGTGCCAGCAGCCAAGCTCAGAGCATTTGGGCCGTCGGGGAGCTGTTTTTT
TRBV7-2	few	TRBJ2-3	NA	CASSFDRQDTQYF	TGTGCCAGCAGCTTTGACAGACAGGATACGCAGTATTTT
TRBV14	once	TRBJ1-4	NA	CASSQGDRPANEKLFF	TGTGCCAGCAGCCAAGGCGACAGGCCCGCAAATGAAAAACTGTTTTTT
TRBV7-3	NA	TRBJ2-5	TRBD2	CASSKTSGGSETQYF	TGTGCCAGCAGCAAGACTAGCGGGGGGTCAGAGACCCAGTACTTC
TRBV9	once	TRBJ2-7	NA	CASSLADGTEQYF	TGTGCCAGCAGCCTTGCGGACGGTACCGAGCAGTACTTC
TRBV28	NA	TRBJ2-1	NA	CASSLLRFYSYNEQFF	TGTGCCAGCAGCCTCCTGAGGTTCTACTCCTACAATGAGCAGTTCTTC
TRBV6-6	NA	TRBJ1-6	NA	CASSYSSAGVGSPLHF	TGTGCCAGCAGTTACTCGAGTGCGGGGGTCGGTTCACCCCTCCACTTT
TRBV5-1	few	TRBJ1-3	NA	CASSLNLGSGNTIYF	TGCGCCAGCAGCTTGAATCTTGGGTCTGGAAACACCATATATTTT
TRBV5-1	NA	TRBJ2-3	TRBD1	CASSDGQGLSTDTQYF	TGCGCCAGCAGCGACGGACAGGGGTTAAGCACAGATACGCAGTATTTT
TRBV5-5	NA	TRBJ2-2	NA	CASSLVTSVKSGELFF	TGTGCCAGCAGCTTGGTTACATCTGTTAAGTCAGGGGAGCTGTTTTTT
TRBV5-1	NA	TRBJ2-7	NA	CASSLGPQEPLIYEQYF	TGCGCCAGCAGCTTGGGTCCCCAAGAGCCCCTAATATACGAGCAGTACTTC
TRBV19	NA	TRBJ1-5	NA	CASSLNSNQPQHF	TGTGCCAGTAGCCTGAATAGCAATCAGCCCCAGCATTTT
TRBV6-1	NA	TRBJ1-3	NA	CASSDGGYRNTIYF	TGTGCCAGCAGTGACGGGGGGTACAGAAACACCATATATTTT
TRBV7-3	few	TRBJ2-3	NA	CASSPAGGTDTQYF	TGTGCCAGCAGCCCAGCGGGTGGCACAGATACGCAGTATTTT
TRBV27	NA	TRBJ2-7	NA	CASSFFPSIEQYF	TGTGCCAGCAGTTTCTTTCCCTCGATCGAGCAGTACTTC
TRBV9	NA	TRBJ2-3	TRBD1	CASSVGDRVTDTQYF	TGTGCCAGCAGCGTGGGCGACAGGGTAACAGATACGCAGTATTTT
TRBV6-5	NA	TRBJ2-5	NA	CASSYFQDPSQETQYF	TGTGCCAGCAGTTACTTCCAGGACCCCAGTCAAGAGACCCAGTACTTC
TRBV28	NA	TRBJ1-5	NA	CASSLWGDGYSNQPQHF	TGTGCCAGCAGTTTATGGGGAGACGGCTATAGCAATCAGCCCCAGCATTTT
TRBV19	NA	TRBJ2-3	NA	CASSGRGGIADTQYF	TGTGCCAGTAGTGGACGAGGGGGTATCGCAGATACGCAGTATTTT
TRBV7-2	NA	TRBJ1-6	NA	CASSPNRRGTAWGSPLHF	TGTGCCAGCAGCCCAAACCGCCGGGGGACCGCATGGGGATCACCCCTCCACTTT
TRBV5-1	NA	TRBJ2-1	NA	CASSLGLNEQFF	TGCGCCAGCAGCTTGGGTCTCAATGAGCAGTTCTTC
TRBV9	NA	TRBJ1-1	NA	CASSPGGLEAFF	TGTGCCAGCAGCCCGGGGGGGCTTGAAGCTTTCTTT